Here is one T cell receptor beta chain with its context. This clone's antigen is unknown. A far larger clone lies a single base away; this is likely a read error. The time point label, read with the paper, signifies: newly diagnosed GD, antithyroid drugs for less than 3 months. For both TCR sequencing and RNA sequencing, RNA was extracted from PBMCs in TRIzol. The diagnosis of Graves' disease followed American Thyroid Association guidelines. The patients came from an endocrinology department in Xi'an, China. Each patient gave around 9.2 milliliters of peripheral blood, collected in an EDTA anticoagulant tube. Ficoll Paque Plus density gradient separation was used to isolate PBMCs, and no further T cell sorting was performed. An Agilent 2100 Bioanalyzer and agarose gel were used to assess RNA quality, and a NanoDrop 2000 was used to measure RNA concentration. Trimming costs V 5 bases and J 13 bases, and their ends lie 27 bases apart. The germline V gene (reference sequence) yields DFQATT for CDR1 and SNEGSKA for CDR2. Measured from the cysteine to the phenylalanine, the CDR3 is 15 residues long. This entry keeps only the CDR3 DNA: 45 bases, framed from base 1.

Libraries were built with multiplex PCR. The sequencer was an Illumina HiSeq 4000. To build TCR beta libraries, CDR3 regions were amplified by Arm-PCR using iRepertoire HTBI primers. Before sequencing, the PCR products went through gel purification. Processing in the source paper ran as follows. Gene usage analysis of CDR3 amino acid clonotypes used the 62 TRBV and 12 to 15 TRBJ segments found across samples. COPE and FqMerger were used to merge filtered high-quality paired reads into contigs. BLAST was used to align contigs to IMGT TRBV, TRBD and TRBJ reference genes, and CDR3 was defined according to IMGT. Highly expanded clones were defined as clonotypes with a frequency above 0.1%. Shannon entropy was used to measure repertoire diversity, and the Gini coefficient was used to measure V-J evenness. A clonotype was considered public if more than one individual shared it. Starting from the raw public reads, TCRdb applied fastp trimming at Q25, assembled clones with MiXCR and retained in-frame beta chains. CDR3 protein sequences are deduplicated, and each keeps its most common genes and DNA. The V and J calls were not made by the authors but by TCRdb's processing. This sample lists under 250,000 distinct CDR3 sequences; around 20% were detected once. The ten largest clones represent approximately 15% of the sample.

This sample was taken from a study of regulatory T cells in long-lasting Graves disease (dated by TCRdb to the early 2020s). As for the study more broadly: Patients with newly diagnosed Graves' disease had been on antithyroid drugs for under 3 months. Peripheral blood TCR sequencing and RNA sequencing compared persistent Graves' disease patients with newly diagnosed Graves' disease patients. The study took place in China and was registered as a clinical trial. A total of some 35 samples underwent TCR sequencing: roughly 13 from persistent and around 20 from newly diagnosed Graves' disease patients.

Overall study results and their limits: Lower TCR Shannon entropy and fewer highly expanded clones were observed in persistent Graves' disease patients than in newly diagnosed patients, which suggested clonal expansion. Only the TCR beta chain was sequenced and analyzed. TRBV28, TRBJ1-2 and TRBJ2-5 were preferentially used in persistent disease, while TRBV20-1 and TRBJ2-1 were favored in newly diagnosed disease. As a limitation, the authors acknowledged that the small sample size may reduce accuracy. Only peripheral blood was studied, because thyroid tissue, the primary lesion, was inaccessible. Persistent patients shared more public clonotypes among themselves (around 2,800) than newly diagnosed patients did (approximately 900).

The source of this sequence is a female donor with Graves disease. The chain links TRBV20-1 with TRBJ2-4, and the D gene may be TRBD1, 6 bases matching. The sample was peripheral blood mononuclear cells (PBMCs), taken at new diagnosis, from a patient treated with antithyroid drugs. The DNA sequence is TGCAGTGCTCTGGCCGGGCAGGGGACATACAATGAGCAGTACTTC. It specifies CSALAGQGTYNEQYF.